Included here is one TCR beta chain sequence, with context. This sample is drawn from a study of blood T cell repertoires in COVID-19. The wider study: Samples representing acute and convalescent COVID-19 were sourced from the United States, Italy and Spain.

The Seattle site enrolled patients during active infection and followed them longitudinally. Assay used: immunoSEQ multiplex PCR; TCRdb lists only in-frame clones, some missing. This table has almost 350,000 clones, around 90% appearing once. Trimming stripped 6 bases from V and 1 base from J, with 12 bases between. The germline V gene has CDR1 WSHSY and CDR2 SAAADI. CDR3 length: 15 residues. The clonotype originates from a woman in her sixties with COVID-19, enrolled during active disease. The sequenced material came from peripheral blood. This chain joins TRBV10-2 and TRBJ2-2, with D possibly TRBD2 on 6 matching bases. This CDR3 reads CASRDYGGNTGELFF. The CDR3 coding sequence is TGCGCCAGCAGGGACTATGGGGGGAACACCGGGGAGCTGTTTTTT.